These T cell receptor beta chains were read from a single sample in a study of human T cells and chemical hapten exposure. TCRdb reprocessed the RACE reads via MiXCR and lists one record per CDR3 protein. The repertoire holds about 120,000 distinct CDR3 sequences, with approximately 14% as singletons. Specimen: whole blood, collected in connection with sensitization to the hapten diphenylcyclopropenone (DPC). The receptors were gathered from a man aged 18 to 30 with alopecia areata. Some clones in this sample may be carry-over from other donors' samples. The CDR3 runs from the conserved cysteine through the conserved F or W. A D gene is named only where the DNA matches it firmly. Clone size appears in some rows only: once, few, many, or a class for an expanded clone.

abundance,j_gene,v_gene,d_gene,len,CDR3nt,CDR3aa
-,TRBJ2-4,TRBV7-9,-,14,TGTGCCAGCAGCTTTCCGACTGTAACAAACATTCAGTACTTC,CASSFPTVTNIQYF
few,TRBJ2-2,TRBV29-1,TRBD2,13,TGCAGCGTTCGGGGGGAGAACACCGGGGAGCTGTTTTTT,CSVRGENTGELFF
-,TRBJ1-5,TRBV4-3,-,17,TGCGCCAGCAGCCAAGATCTCATGGCTACTCCTAATCAGCCCCAGCATTTT,CASSQDLMATPNQPQHF
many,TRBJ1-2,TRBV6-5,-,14,TGTGCCAGCAGTTACTCGACAGCGCTCTATGGCTACACCTTC,CASSYSTALYGYTF
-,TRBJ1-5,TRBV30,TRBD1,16,TGTGCCTGGAGAGGGCCCAGGGGGAATAGCAATCAGCCCCAGCATTTT,CAWRGPRGNSNQPQHF
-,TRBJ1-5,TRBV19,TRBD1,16,TGTGCCAGTAACGCGCTCAGACAGGGGGCGATTCAGCCCCAGCATTTT,CASNALRQGAIQPQHF
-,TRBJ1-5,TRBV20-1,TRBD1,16,TGCAGTGCTAGAGGCAACAGGGGGCGTAAAGGTCAGCCCCAGCATTTT,CSARGNRGRKGQPQHF
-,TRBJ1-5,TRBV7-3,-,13,TGTGCCAGCAGCTGGGGGGGTAATCAGCCCCAGCATTTT,CASSWGGNQPQHF
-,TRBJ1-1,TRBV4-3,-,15,TGCGCCAGCAGCCAAGATTCGATAGTGAACACTGAAGCTTTCTTT,CASSQDSIVNTEAFF
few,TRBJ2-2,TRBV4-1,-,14,TGCGCCAGCAGCCAGACACACTACACCGGGGAGCTGTTTTTT,CASSQTHYTGELFF
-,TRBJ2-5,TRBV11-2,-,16,TGTGCCAGCAGCTTAGTTTCTGGCAGGTCCGTCGAGACCCAGTACTTC,CASSLVSGRSVETQYF
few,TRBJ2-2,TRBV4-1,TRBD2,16,TGCGCCAGCAGCCACCGGACTAGCGAATACACCGGGGAGCTGTTTTTT,CASSHRTSEYTGELFF
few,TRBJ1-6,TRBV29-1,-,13,TGCAGCGCATCGAGCTCCTATAATTCACCCCTCCACTTT,CSASSSYNSPLHF
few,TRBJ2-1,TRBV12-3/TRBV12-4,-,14,TGTGCCAGCAGACCGTCTGGGGGGGGCGGTGAGCAGTTCTTC,CASRPSGGGGEQFF
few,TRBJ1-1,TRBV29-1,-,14,TGCAGCGTTGGTCGTCCGCGGGAAAACACTGAAGCTTTCTTT,CSVGRPRENTEAFF
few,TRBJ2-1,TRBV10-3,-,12,TGTGCCATCAGCTCCAACGACAATGAGCAGTTCTTC,CAISSNDNEQFF
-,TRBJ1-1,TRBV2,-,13,TGTGCCACACTGGGGCCTCCCAACACTGAAGCTTTCTTT,CATLGPPNTEAFF
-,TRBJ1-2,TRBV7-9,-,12,TGTGCCAGCAGCTCCCAGGTCCGCGGCTACACCTTC,CASSSQVRGYTF
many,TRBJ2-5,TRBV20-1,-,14,TGCAGTGCTAGCAGCGGTAATTGGCAAGAGACCCAGTACTTC,CSASSGNWQETQYF
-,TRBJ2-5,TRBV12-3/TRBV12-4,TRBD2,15,TGTGCCAGCAGCCCCAGCGGGGTTAAGGGGGAGACCCAGTACTTC,CASSPSGVKGETQYF
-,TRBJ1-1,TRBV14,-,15,TGTGCCAGCAGCCAAGGGGTTTGGGGGGTCTCTGAAGCTTTCTTT,CASSQGVWGVSEAFF
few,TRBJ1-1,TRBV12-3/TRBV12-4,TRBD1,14,TGTGCCACCGGAGAGGGACAGACGAACACTGAAGCTTTCTTT,CATGEGQTNTEAFF
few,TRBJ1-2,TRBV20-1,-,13,TGCAGTGCTAGAGATACTTCCGGCCGCGGCTACACCTTC,CSARDTSGRGYTF
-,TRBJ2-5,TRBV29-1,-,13,TGCAGCGCGGAGGAGGCCCCCACAGGGACCCAGTACTTC,CSAEEAPTGTQYF
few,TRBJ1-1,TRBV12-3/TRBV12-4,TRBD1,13,TGTGCCAGCAGGTGGACAGGGAACACTGAAGCTTTCTTT,CASRWTGNTEAFF
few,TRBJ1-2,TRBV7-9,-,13,TGTGCCAGCAGCTTAGTTAACGGGGATGGCTACACCTTC,CASSLVNGDGYTF
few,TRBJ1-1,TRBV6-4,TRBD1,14,TGTGCCAGCAGGAAGACAGGGGATGACACTGAAGCTTTCTTT,CASRKTGDDTEAFF
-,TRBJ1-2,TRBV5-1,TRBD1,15,TGCGCCAGCAGCCAATCCCTGGACAGGGGTTATGGCTACACCTTC,CASSQSLDRGYGYTF
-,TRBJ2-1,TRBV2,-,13,TGTGCCAGCAGTGAGGTGGGGGGCAAATATCCGTTCTTC,CASSEVGGKYPFF
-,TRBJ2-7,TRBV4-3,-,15,TGCGCCAGCAGCCACCGCGGGTTTATCCCCTACGAGCAGTACTTC,CASSHRGFIPYEQYF